This T cell receptor (beta chain) was profiled in a study of T cells in localized non-small cell lung cancer. Study observations and caveats: Compared with tumor, uninvolved adjacent lung displayed greater T cell clonality, ranking highest overall. Adjacent lung tissue had a median 57 of the top 100 clones found in the tumor. Greater T cell density in blood accompanied longer overall survival.

Sequencing was performed with immunoSEQ multiplex PCR; in TCRdb, only in-frame clones are kept and a portion is missing. The sample has approximately 1,300 clones; less than 30% are singletons. This clone appeared a few times. The antigen is not known. Taken at least 2 cm from the tumor margin, the adjacent lung showed no atypia. This CDR3 contains 15 residues. The germline CDR1 and CDR2 sequences are MNHGY and SAAAGT. V was pared by 6 bases and J by 4 bases, with 16 bases between. This receptor was obtained from a male donor aged 60 or older with stage I lung adenocarcinoma. The genes are TRBV6-8 and TRBJ1-3; D is unresolved. The material was normal lung tissue next to the tumor, obtained before any cancer treatment. Written as DNA, the CDR3 is TGTGCCAGCAGCCCCGGGCAGCCTGGGGGAAACACCATATATTTT. Amino acids: CASSPGQPGGNTIYF.